Detailed here is one T cell receptor (beta chain). The antigen is unknown. This sample stems from a study of regulatory T cells in long-lasting Graves disease. Arm-PCR of CDR3 regions with iRepertoire HTBI primers generated TCR beta libraries. One entry per CDR3 protein, called by TCRdb with MiXCR from the multiplex PCR reads. This sample has 650,000 to 700,000 distinct CDR3 sequences, with about 32% found just once. Germline lookup yields CDR1 DFQATT and CDR2 SNEGSKA (reference sequence). The V segment lost 4 bases and the J segment 8 bases; nucleotides outside the gene matches: 15. There are 16 residues in the CDR3. Study observations and caveats: Among the persistent patients, 2,741 public clonotypes were shared, more than the 850 to 1,000 shared among new patients.

Time point of the sample: persistent/refractory GD, antithyroid drugs over 5 years with positive TRAb. With RNA extracted from PBMCs as input, the TCR library was made. The sample in question was peripheral blood mononuclear cells (PBMCs), obtained when the disease was refractory, from a patient treated with antithyroid drugs. The chain combines TRBV20-1 with TRBJ2-5; 11 bases are shared with TRBD2. This receptor was identified in a female donor with Graves disease. The CDR3 DNA follows: TGCAGTGCTACCCCGCTGACTAGCGGGGCGTCGGTAACCCAGTACTTC. This encodes CSATPLTSGASVTQYF.